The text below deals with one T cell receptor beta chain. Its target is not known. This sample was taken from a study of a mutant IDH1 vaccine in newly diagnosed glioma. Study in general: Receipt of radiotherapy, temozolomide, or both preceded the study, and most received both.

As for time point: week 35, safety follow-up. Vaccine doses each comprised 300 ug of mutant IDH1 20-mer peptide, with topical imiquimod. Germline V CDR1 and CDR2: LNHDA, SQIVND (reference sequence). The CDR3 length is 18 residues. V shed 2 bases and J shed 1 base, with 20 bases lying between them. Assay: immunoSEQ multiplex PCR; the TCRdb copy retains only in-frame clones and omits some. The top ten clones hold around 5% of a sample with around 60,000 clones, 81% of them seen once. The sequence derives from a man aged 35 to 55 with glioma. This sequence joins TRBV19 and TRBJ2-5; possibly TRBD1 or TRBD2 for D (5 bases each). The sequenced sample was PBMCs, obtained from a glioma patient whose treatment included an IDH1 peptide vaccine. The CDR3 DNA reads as TGTGCCAGTAGTATACCGGCGGTGACGGGGCTGGGCCAAGAGACCCAGTACTTC. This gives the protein CASSIPAVTGLGQETQYF.